This T cell receptor beta chain originates from a study of T cells in Graves' hyperthyroidism and ophthalmopathy. To note about this clonotype: The target antigen is unknown.

Study-level points and caveats: Using 13 V-J features, a model discriminated ophthalmopathy from stable hyperthyroidism.

After removal of 1 base from V and 0 bases from J, the junction contained 8 bases not matched to a gene. The CDR3 sequence is 18 residues long. Germline CDR1 is SGHAT and CDR2 is FQNNGV. Reasons for excluding patients were uncontrolled infection, other autoimmune disease, pregnancy or lactation. The source of the PBMCs was over 8.5 ml of fresh peripheral blood. Researchers took RNA transcripts and amplified the TCR beta CDR3 regions from them. Primed by the HTBI set, a first-round RT-PCR was run on the TCR CDR3. TCRdb passed the multiplex PCR reads through MiXCR, listing each CDR3 protein once. Of around 420,000 distinct CDR3 sequences in the sample, about a sixth are singletons; the top ten hold around 14%.

The chain joins TRBV11-2 to TRBJ2-1, with 8 bases identical to TRBD2. This clonotype was obtained from a woman aged 18-30 years with Graves' hyperthyroidism. The sample taken for sequencing was blood. CDR3 coding DNA: TGTGCCAGCAGCTTAGGGGGACTAGTCTTAAGCTCCTACAATGAGCAGTTCTTC. It specifies CASSLGGLVLSSYNEQFF.